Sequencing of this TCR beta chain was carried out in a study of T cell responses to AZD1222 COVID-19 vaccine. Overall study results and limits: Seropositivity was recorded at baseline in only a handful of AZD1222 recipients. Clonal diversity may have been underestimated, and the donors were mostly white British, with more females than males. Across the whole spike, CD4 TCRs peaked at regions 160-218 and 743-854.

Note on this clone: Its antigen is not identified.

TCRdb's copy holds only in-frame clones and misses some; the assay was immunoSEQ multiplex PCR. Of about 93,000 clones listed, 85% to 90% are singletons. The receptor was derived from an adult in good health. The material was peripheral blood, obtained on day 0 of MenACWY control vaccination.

CDR3 in amino acids: CASSSRLALRDTQYF. CDR3 in DNA: TGTGCCAGCAGCTCTAGACTAGCGTTACGGGATACGCAGTATTTT. The chain couples TRBV7-9 to TRBJ2-3; 8 bases map to TRBD2. V shed 4 bases, J shed 6 bases, and the junction held 9 bases outside the gene matches. Germline CDR1 SEHNR, CDR2 FQNEAQ (reference sequence). The CDR3 covers 15 residues.